This entry lists 15 T cell receptor beta chains sequenced from one sample in a study of T cells in localized non-small cell lung cancer. Clones were sequenced by immunoSEQ multiplex PCR, and TCRdb holds only the in-frame ones, with some missing. The sample contains some 2,400 clones, 36% of which appear only once. The sample was lymph node tissue, taken before any cancer treatment. The receptors were sampled from a male donor aged 60 or over with stage II squamous cell lung carcinoma.

The chain has TRBV19 and TRBJ1-1; perhaps TRBD1 as D (6 bases). This CDR3 spans 15 amino acids. From germline, CDR1 is LNHDA and CDR2 SQIVND (reference sequence). Between the trimmed V and J ends, which lost 0 bases and 0 bases, there was a span of 8 bases. CDR3: CASSIDGDMNTEAFF. The CDR3 DNA reads as TGTGCCAGTAGTATAGATGGGGACATGAACACTGAAGCTTTCTTT.

The chain has TRBV30 and TRBJ1-1; D uncertain. This CDR3 contains 12 residues. Germline CDR1 reads GTSNPN; CDR2 reads SVGIG (reference sequence). Deletions cut 1 base from V and 8 bases from J, with 11 bases between. CDR3 DNA: TGTGCCTGGAGTGGAGAGAAGATGGAAGCTTTCTTT. It encodes CAWSGEKMEAFF.

Only one count was recorded for this clone. The V and J genes are TRBV30 and TRBJ1-2, with 8 positions matching TRBD1. Germline-derived CDR1 and CDR2 are GTSNPN and SVGIG (reference sequence). CDR3 length: 13 residues. J lost 10 bases, V lost 0 bases, and 7 bases had no gene match. The CDR3 region has the DNA TGTGCCTGGAGTGTACTGGGGACAGGTCTCTACACCTTC. Encoded protein: CAWSVLGTGLYTF.

The chain is built from TRBV5-1 and TRBJ1-1, with 7 bases fitting TRBD1. CDR1 and CDR2 from the germline V gene are SGHRS and YFSETQ. This CDR3 comprises 15 residues. The J segment lost 0 bases and the V segment lost 2 bases, leaving 4 bases of the junction unmatched. CDR3 bases: TGCGCCAGCAGCTTCGTACAGGGGCTGAACACTGAAGCTTTCTTT. Protein sequence: CASSFVQGLNTEAFF.

By share, this clone ranks as medium-sized. The chain has TRBV11-3 and TRBJ1-1; possible D gene TRBD1, 5 bases. CDR1 SGHNT and CDR2 YENEEA come from the germline V gene. The CDR3 length is 14 residues. Trimming pared 5 bases from V and 1 base from J, leaving 11 bases between. CDR3 nucleotides: TGTGCCAGCAGCGAGGGAACAGGGAACACTGAAGCTTTCTTT. This codes for CASSEGTGNTEAFF.

This sequence joins TRBV6-8 and TRBJ2-3, with 8 nucleotides matching TRBD1. This CDR3 spans 15 amino acids. The germline V gene encodes CDR1 MNHGY and CDR2 SAAAGT. The J segment lost 0 bases and the V segment lost 6 bases, leaving 5 bases of the junction unmatched. The CDR3 spells CASRIQGDSTDTQYF. The CDR3 nucleotides read TGTGCCAGCAGGATACAGGGGGATAGCACAGATACGCAGTATTTT.

V is TRBV25-1 and J is TRBJ1-1, with D hard to call. V was cut by 5 bases and J by 3 bases, with 7 bases left in between. Germline CDR1 is MGHDK and CDR2 is SYGVNS. This CDR3 has 12 amino acids. CDR3 in DNA: TGTGCCAGCAGTTCTGCTTACACTGAAGCTTTCTTT. This gives the protein CASSSAYTEAFF.

The chain has TRBV6-8 and TRBJ1-2, with TRBD1 matching over 8 bases. CDR1 and CDR2 from the germline V gene are MNHGY and SAAAGT. The CDR3 contains 14 residues. Unmatched junction bases numbered 6, after V lost 6 bases and J lost 3 bases. CDR3 loop: CASSPDRAHYGYTF. For the CDR3, the DNA is TGTGCCAGCAGCCCGGACAGGGCCCACTATGGCTACACCTTC.

This clone was seen just once. The J gene is TRBJ1-4, the V gene TRBV29-1; TRBD1 is a possible D gene (6 bases). The CDR3 totals 14 residues. Per germline, CDR1 SQVTM and CDR2 ANQGSEA. V was trimmed by 4 bases and J by 2 bases, leaving 11 bases between them. The CDR3 reads CSVVGGGTNEKLFF. CDR3 bases: TGCAGCGTTGTAGGAGGGGGGACTAATGAAAAACTGTTTTTT. The full variable domain, rest sourced from reference TRBV29-1 and TRBJ1-4, is SAVISQKPSRDICQRGTSLTIQCQVDSQVTMMFWYRQQPGQSLTLIATANQGSEATYESGFVIDKFPISRPNLTFSTLTVSNMSPEDSSIYLCSVVGGGTNEKLFFGSGTQLSVL.

Comments on this clone: One junction end disagrees with the germline gene, perhaps due to a read error. The V and J genes are TRBV18 and TRBJ1-1; TRBD1 might be the D (6 bases). The CDR3 is 14 residues long. The germline gives CDR1 KGHSH, CDR2 LQKENI. The CDR3 nucleotides are TGTGCCAGCTCGGTTGGACAGATGAACAGTGAAGCTTTCTTT. Protein sequence: CASSVGQMNSEAFF. The full variable domain, rest sourced from reference TRBV18 and TRBJ1-1, is NAGVMQNPRHLVRRRGQEARLRCSPMKGHSHVYWYRQLPEEGLKFMVYLQKENIIDESGMPKERFSAEFPKEGPSILRIQQVVRGDSAAYFCASSVGQMNSEAFFGQGTRLTVV.

This clone was found a few times. The V and J genes are TRBV11-3 and TRBJ2-5; perhaps TRBD2 as D (6 bases). Germline loops: CDR1 SGHNT, CDR2 YENEEA. CDR3 length equals 14 residues. The V and J ends lost 3 bases and 0 bases respectively, with 8 bases between them. The CDR3, as DNA: TGTGCCAGCAGCTTGGGACTGTACCAAGAGACCCAGTACTTC. It yields the protein CASSLGLYQETQYF.

This chain joins TRBV9 and TRBJ1-5, with a weak D call TRBD1 (6 bases). The germline CDR1 and CDR2 sequences are SGDLS and YYNGEE. This CDR3 is built from 14 residues. The V gene lost 5 bases and the J gene lost 0 bases, with 9 bases spanning the gap. CDR3 DNA: TGTGCCAGCAGGGTACAGGGTAGCAATCAGCCCCAGCATTTT. Translation: CASRVQGSNQPQHF.

V is TRBV19 and J is TRBJ2-6; 8 bases line up with TRBD1. Germline V CDR1 and CDR2: LNHDA, SQIVND (reference sequence). V shed 7 bases and J 3 bases; nucleotides not matched to a gene: 14. The CDR3 loop spans 18 amino acids. The chain's CDR3 is CASTPDREGFSGANVLTF. Here the CDR3 DNA reads TGTGCCAGTACACCGGACAGGGAAGGCTTTAGTGGGGCCAACGTCCTGACTTTC.

The chain recombines TRBV19 with TRBJ2-5; no firm D call. The germline V gene has CDR1 LNHDA and CDR2 SQIVND (reference sequence). Trimming pared 2 bases from V and 4 bases from J, leaving 5 bases between. CDR3 length equals 12 residues. The CDR3 sequence: CASSIRGETQYF. CDR3 nucleotides: TGTGCCAGTAGTATACGAGGAGAGACCCAGTACTTC.

This clone has only one observation. The V and J genes are TRBV30 and TRBJ1-1, with a possible D match to TRBD1 (5 bases). The V end lost 2 bases, the J end lost 1 base, and 11 bases lay between the germline ends. Germline V lookup: CDR1 GTSNPN, CDR2 SVGIG (reference sequence). The CDR3 loop spans 14 amino acids. The CDR3 sequence: CAWSRGTRNTEAFF. The DNA of the CDR3 is TGTGCCTGGAGTCGGGGGACCAGGAACACTGAAGCTTTCTTT.